One and the same sample provided the 24 T cell receptor beta chains below, sequenced in a study of a mutant IDH1 vaccine in newly diagnosed glioma. Specified time point: baseline, week 1 (first vaccination visit). Regarding treatment: pre-vaccination baseline after standard-of-care therapy. Repertoires were generated with immunoSEQ multiplex PCR, while TCRdb's copy carries only in-frame clones and drops some. The data contain 30,000 to 35,000 clones, 80% of them seen just once; the ten biggest clones take up roughly 10%. This material consisted of peripheral blood mononuclear cells (PBMCs), taken from a glioma patient treated with radiotherapy, temozolomide or both. The receptors shown here come from a man over 45 with glioma. Some clones in this sample may be carry-over from other donors' samples.

The V and J genes are TRBV2 and TRBJ2-5, with D possibly being TRBD2 (5 bases). The CDR3 has 14 amino acids. The germline V gene has CDR1 SNHLY and CDR2 FYNNEI. The ends were cut back, 6 bases at V and 2 bases at J, with 13 bases in the middle. CDR3: CASSATGNQETQYF. In DNA, the CDR3 is TGTGCCAGCAGCGCCACCGGGAATCAAGAGACCCAGTACTTC. The full variable domain, its missing parts supplied by reference TRBV2 and TRBJ2-5, is EPEVTQTPSHQVTQMGQEVILRCVPISNHLYFYWYRQILGQKVEFLVSFYNNEISEKSEIFDDQFSVERPDGSNFTLKIRSTKLEDSAMYFCASSATGNQETQYFGPGTRLLVL.

The CDR3 DNA reads TGCGCCAGCAGCTTTAACAGGGGTGGTACTGAAGCTTTCTTT. This codes for CASSFNRGGTEAFF. The chain is built from TRBV5-1 and TRBJ1-1; 7 bases are a match to TRBD1. The V gene end was trimmed by 2 bases and the J gene end by 5 bases; junction bases not matched to a gene: 6. The CDR3 runs to 14 residues. The germline CDR1 and CDR2 sequences are SGHRS and YFSETQ.

This clone was recorded a few times. The rearrangement links TRBV19 to TRBJ1-5, with D possibly TRBD1 on 6 matching bases. Germline V gene data show CDR1 as LNHDA and CDR2 as SQIVND (reference sequence). Trimming cost V 10 bases and J 7 bases, with 17 bases left between them. The CDR3 consists of 13 residues. The CDR3, as DNA: TGTGCCACCGGGAAGGGGGATAAACAGCCCCAGCATTTT. It codes for CATGKGDKQPQHF.

This clone appeared a single time. This sequence joins TRBV27 and TRBJ1-2, with 9 bases matching TRBD1. Looked up from germline, CDR1 is MNHEY and CDR2 is SMNVEV (reference sequence). The CDR3 is made up of 14 amino acids. The ends lost 4 bases at V and 5 bases at J; junction bases unmatched: 5. The CDR3 DNA reads as TGTGCCAGCAGTTCCTTGGGACAGGGTTATGGCTACACCTTC. Translation: CASSSLGQGYGYTF.

V usage is TRBV7-2 and J usage is TRBJ2-3; D unclear. This CDR3 is built from 12 residues. From germline, CDR1 is SGHTA and CDR2 FQGNSA. The V end lost 4 bases, the J end lost 1 base, and 3 bases lay between the germline ends. The CDR3 here is CASSYRTDTQYF. The CDR3 DNA reads TGTGCCAGCAGCTACCGCACAGATACGCAGTATTTT.

The DNA for the CDR3 is TGTGCCAGCAGCTTTTCTCGAGGAGGGACTGAAGCTTTCTTT. Amino acids: CASSFSRGGTEAFF. The V call is TRBV11-1, the J call TRBJ1-1, with D unclear. Trimming took off 3 bases at V and 5 bases at J, with 13 bases between the two ends. Germline loops: CDR1 SGHAT, CDR2 FQDESV (reference sequence). The CDR3 loop spans 14 amino acids.

The V gene is TRBV18, the J gene TRBJ1-5; no clear D gene. The germline V and J ends were trimmed by 2 bases and 3 bases, with 5 bases remaining between them. In germline, CDR1 is KGHSH, CDR2 LQKENI. CDR3 length: 13 residues. The CDR3 DNA sequence: TGTGCCAGCTCACCAGCAAACAATCAGCCCCAGCATTTT. This translates into CASSPANNQPQHF.

This clone was found a few times. This sequence joins TRBV5-1 and TRBJ1-1; a weak D match, TRBD1 (5 bases). V dropped 0 bases and J dropped 11 bases, with 14 bases sitting between them. The CDR3 totals 13 residues. Germline V gene lookup returns CDR1 SGHRS and CDR2 YFSETQ. For the CDR3, the DNA is TGCGCCAGCAGCTTGGCCGGGGGGGAGGAGGCTTTCTTT. It is translated as CASSLAGGEEAFF. The variable domain in full, completed from reference TRBV5-1 and TRBJ1-1, reads KAGVTQTPRYLIKTRGQQVTLSCSPISGHRSVSWYQQTPGQGLQFLFEYFSETQRNKGNFPGRFSGRQFSNSRSEMNVSTLELGDSALYLCASSLAGGEEAFFGQGTRLTVV.

In this sample, this clone turned up a few times. The chain is built from TRBV11-2 and TRBJ2-7; possibly TRBD2 for D (5 bases). Trimming shortened V by 0 bases and J by 7 bases, and 13 bases separated the two germline ends. The CDR3 spans 14 residues. Germline values: CDR1 SGHAT, CDR2 FQNNGV. CDR3 sequence: CASSLDVRTREQYF. The CDR3 bases are TGTGCCAGCAGCTTAGATGTCCGGACTCGGGAGCAGTACTTC.

The J gene is TRBJ1-2, the V gene TRBV29-1; the D is unclear. CDR3 size: 10 residues. Germline-derived CDR1 and CDR2 are SQVTM and ANQGSEA. Trimming removed 5 bases from V and 8 bases from J, with 9 bases in between. The CDR3 bases are TGCAGCGTTTTAAGCCAGGGCTACACCTTC. It encodes CSVLSQGYTF.

The chain employs TRBV18 and TRBJ1-3; D unresolved. The length of the CDR3 is 16 residues. CDR1 and CDR2 from the germline V gene are KGHSH and LQKENI. V gave up 3 bases and J gave up 0 bases, with 12 bases separating them. The DNA for the CDR3 is TGTGCCAGCTCACCTTCCAGTCTGGACTCTGGAAACACCATATATTTT. This gives the protein CASSPSSLDSGNTIYF.

The chain recombines TRBV2 with TRBJ1-4; the D gene is possibly TRBD1 (6 bases). CDR1 SNHLY and CDR2 FYNNEI come from the germline V gene. Trimming left V 6 bases short and J 8 bases short, with 16 bases between. This CDR3 has 14 amino acids. CDR3 in DNA: TGTGCCAGCAGGCCGGGGGGGCGAAGAGAAAAACTGTTTTTT. This codes for CASRPGGRREKLFF.

The V call is TRBV9, the J call TRBJ2-5, with D possibly TRBD2 on 7 matching bases. Germline loops: CDR1 SGDLS, CDR2 YYNGEE. CDR3 size: 15 residues. The germline V and J ends were trimmed by 0 bases and 5 bases, with 14 bases remaining between them. The CDR3 nucleotides read TGTGCCAGCAGCGTAGCTGGGGCGGGGGCCGAGACCCAGTACTTC. Protein sequence: CASSVAGAGAETQYF.

This chain joins TRBV7-9 and TRBJ2-7; either TRBD1 or TRBD2 may supply D (5 bases each). V shed 6 bases and J shed 1 base, with 10 bases lying between them. The CDR3 is 13 amino acids. Germline CDR1 is SEHNR and CDR2 is FQNEAQ (reference sequence). The DNA of the CDR3 is TGTGCCAGCAGGCCAGGGACGTCCTACGAGCAGTACTTC. It codes for CASRPGTSYEQYF.

The chain is built from TRBV19 and TRBJ1-2; D not resolved. With 4 bases removed from V and 2 bases from J, the gap between germline ends came to 8 bases. The CDR3 has 13 residues. Germline assignment: CDR1 LNHDA and CDR2 SQIVND (reference sequence). The CDR3 nucleotides are TGTGCCAGTAGTAAATCCTTCAACTATGGCTACACCTTC. It encodes CASSKSFNYGYTF.

V and J are TRBV7-2 and TRBJ2-3; D is possibly TRBD1 (5 bases). CDR1 SGHTA and CDR2 FQGNSA come from the germline V gene. V dropped 2 bases and J dropped 2 bases, with 8 bases sitting between them. The CDR3 is made up of 14 amino acids. In DNA, the CDR3 is TGTGCCAGCAGCTTAATGGGGCACACAGATACGCAGTATTTT. Translated: CASSLMGHTDTQYF.

The chain combines TRBV7-8 with TRBJ2-5, with no clear D. V shed 5 bases and J shed 7 bases, with 8 bases lying between them. Germline CDR1 and CDR2: SGHVS and FQNEAQ. This CDR3 has 11 residues. The CDR3 DNA reads TGTGCCAGCAGCCCGGTCGGGACCCAGTACTTC. Its translation is CASSPVGTQYF.

The rearrangement links TRBV5-1 to TRBJ2-5; tentative D call: TRBD1 (6 bases). CDR1 and CDR2 (germline): SGHRS, YFSETQ. The length of the CDR3 is 15 residues. V was clipped by 1 base and J by 4 bases, with 14 bases between them. The CDR3 loop reads CASSLNREGGETQYF. In DNA form, the CDR3 reads TGCGCCAGCAGCTTGAACAGGGAAGGGGGAGAGACCCAGTACTTC.

The chain employs TRBV9 and TRBJ2-7, with D possibly matching TRBD2 (6 bases). Trimming cost V 7 bases and J 5 bases, with 13 bases left between them. The CDR3 is made up of 12 amino acids. Germline V lookup: CDR1 SGDLS, CDR2 YYNGEE. CDR3 residues: CASGGMGNEQYF. The CDR3 bases are TGTGCCAGCGGGGGGATGGGAAACGAGCAGTACTTC.

The chain recombines TRBV19 with TRBJ2-1, with D possibly TRBD2 on 6 matching bases. V was cut by 9 bases and J by 3 bases, with 18 bases left in between. The length of the CDR3 is 15 residues. Germline CDR1 reads LNHDA; CDR2 reads SQIVND (reference sequence). Here the CDR3 reads CASRPHPSDYNEQFF. The CDR3 bases are TGTGCCAGCCGACCCCACCCTAGCGACTACAATGAGCAGTTCTTC.

The V call is TRBV19, the J call TRBJ2-7; D is perhaps TRBD1 or TRBD2 (5 bases each). Trimming shortened V by 6 bases and J by 0 bases, and 12 bases separated the two germline ends. From germline, CDR1 is LNHDA and CDR2 SQIVND (reference sequence). The CDR3 is made up of 14 amino acids. DNA for the CDR3: TGTGCCAGTAGGAGGGACGGACTCTCCTACGAGCAGTACTTC. Translating gives CASRRDGLSYEQYF.

This clone was counted a few times. The chain is built from TRBV7-2 and TRBJ2-5; D possibly corresponds to TRBD1 (6 bases). The V gene's germline CDR1 is SGHTA and CDR2 FQGNSA. Trimming stripped 5 bases from V and 7 bases from J, with 14 bases between. The CDR3 loop spans 13 amino acids. The CDR3 spells CASSADSPTTQYF. CDR3 nucleotide sequence: TGTGCCAGCAGCGCGGACAGCCCGACGACCCAGTACTTC.

The chain has TRBV5-4 and TRBJ2-2; 8 positions match TRBD1. The CDR3 is 15 amino acids. Germline V CDR1 and CDR2: SGHNT, YYREEE (reference sequence). Trimming cost V 4 bases and J 2 bases; bases outside gene matches: 4. The CDR3 region is CASSLTGGNTGELFF. The CDR3 nucleotides are TGTGCCAGCAGCCTTACAGGGGGAAACACCGGGGAGCTGTTTTTT.

The chain couples TRBV25-1 to TRBJ2-2; unclear D gene. The germline V gene has CDR1 MGHDK and CDR2 SYGVNS. V gave up 5 bases and J gave up 5 bases, with 9 bases separating them. The CDR3 consists of 13 residues. The DNA of the CDR3 is TGTGCCAGCAGTTCGCTTAGGACCGGGGAGCTGTTTTTT. Encoded protein: CASSSLRTGELFF.